This T cell receptor (beta chain) was found in a study of cytomegalovirus exposure and HLA in healthy donors. Overall study findings and caveats: Associated with cytomegalovirus, according to the listing, were around 170 TCR beta chains. V- and J-gene trimming of TCR beta was linked (in a later analysis) to a missense DCLRE1C variant.

With respect to this clone: Its antigen remains unidentified.

The PCR employed 60 Vbeta primers together with 13 Jbeta primers. Clones were sequenced by immunoSEQ multiplex PCR, and TCRdb holds only the in-frame ones, with some missing. This repertoire includes over 40,000 clones. This TCR was recovered from a man aged 25-45 years in good health and CMV-seronegative. Input material: PBMCs.

CDR3 bases: TGTGCCAGTAGTACTCTCCGACAGGGGGCGGCCACTGAAGCTTTCTTT. It codes for CASSTLRQGAATEAFF. This chain links TRBV19 with TRBJ1-1, with 10 bases identical to TRBD1. V was pared by 4 bases and J by 4 bases, with 9 bases of the junction left unmatched. Germline CDR1 is LNHDA and CDR2 is SQIVND (reference sequence). The CDR3 contains 16 residues.